This T cell receptor (beta chain) was captured by sequencing in a study of beta chain features in type 1 diabetes. This clone was seen only a few times. Its antigen is still unknown. CDR1 is MNHEY, CDR2 SVGAGI, per germline. This CDR3 region has 14 residues. V trimming: 7 bases; J trimming: 7 bases; junction bases outside the gene matches: 9. Study-level findings and limits: A potential PCR bias toward shorter templates would be equal in patient and control samples. Type 1 diabetes patients showed a moderate but significant shortening of TCRB CDR3s in all four CD4+ subsets.

Reverse transcription of all isolated RNA meant that expressed TCRB transcripts were sequenced. TCRdb's copy holds only in-frame clones and misses some; the assay was immunoSEQ multiplex PCR. The sample holds about 160,000 clones; approximately 7.9% are singletons and the top ten take under 0.55%. This chain connects TRBV6-5 to TRBJ2-5, with 10 bases lining up with TRBD1. The sequencing sample was made of central memory CD4+ T cells from blood. The receptor was derived from a young man with type 1 diabetes. CDR3 DNA: TGTGCCAGCACCGCTCCCGGACAGGGGGGGACCCAGTACTTC. Protein product: CASTAPGQGGTQYF.